This T cell receptor (beta chain) was sequenced for a study of OX40 agonist ivuxolimab in advanced cancers. Between the trimmed V and J ends, which lost 2 bases and 0 bases, there was a span of 7 bases. The germline gives CDR1 GTSNPN, CDR2 SVGIG (reference sequence). This CDR3 comprises 13 residues. Generated by immunoSEQ multiplex PCR, the TCRdb table keeps only in-frame clones and is missing some. This sample has about 58,000 clones, with roughly nine tenths found just once. This clone was seen only a few times. This clonotype was sampled from an adult with an advanced solid tumor such as melanoma, head and neck, liver or kidney cancer. The sample here was CD4+ or CD8+ T cells sorted from blood, taken in a trial of the OX40 agonist ivuxolimab. V and J are TRBV30 and TRBJ1-1, with D possibly TRBD1 on 5 matching bases. The DNA for the CDR3 is TGTGCCTGGAGTTTGGGGCTGAACACTGAAGCTTTCTTT. Its protein is CAWSLGLNTEAFF.